These 26 T cell receptor beta chains were sequenced from one sample in a study of T-cell memory formation after mild COVID-19. TCRdb re-analysed the 5' RACE reads in MiXCR, keeping a single row per CDR3 protein. Of 200,000 to 300,000 distinct CDR3 sequences listed, 16% were seen once; the top ten hold 20% to 25%. The sequencing input was PBMCs or a T cell subset sorted from them (not recorded which). These receptor sequences come from a man between 18 and 35 years old who had mild COVID-19 (a few samples of this study predate the infection). Cell type and time point are not known.

The rearrangement links TRBV5-1 to TRBJ2-2; 10 nucleotides match TRBD1. Germline V gives CDR1 SGHRS, CDR2 YFSETQ. The CDR3 contains 15 residues. Trimming at V came to 7 bases and at J to 5 bases, leaving 8 bases not matched to a gene. CDR3 nucleotide sequence: TGCGCCAGCGGCCGGGACAGGGGTGGTACCGGGGAGCTGTTTTTT. Translation: CASGRDRGGTGELFF.

The V gene is TRBV30, the J gene TRBJ1-1; TRBD1 aligns across 8 bases. This CDR3 region has 12 residues. Trimming cost V 5 bases and J 6 bases; bases outside gene matches: 5. The germline CDR1 and CDR2 sequences are GTSNPN and SVGIG (reference sequence). The CDR3 loop reads CAWGQGSAEAFF. CDR3 DNA sequence: TGTGCCTGGGGACAGGGATCCGCTGAAGCTTTCTTT. Together with reference TRBV30 and TRBJ1-1, the CDR3 gives the full variable domain: SQTIHQWPATLVQPVGSPLSLECTVEGTSNPNLYWYRQAAGRGLQLLFYSVGIGQISSEVPQNLSASRPQDRQFILSSKKLLLSDSGFYLCAWGQGSAEAFFGQGTRLTVV.

This clonotype was counted between two and nine times. One end of the junction does not line up with germline, which may come from a read error. V usage is TRBV6-2 or TRBV6-3 and J usage is TRBJ2-7; no clear D. In germline, CDR1 is MNHEY, CDR2 SVGEGT. The CDR3 spans 11 residues. This CDR3 is CASSGGRPYAF. The CDR3 bases are TGTGCCAGCAGTGGCGGTAGACCCTACGCCTTC.

The V gene is TRBV5-1, the J gene TRBJ2-1; tentative D call: TRBD1 (5 bases). Germline V lookup: CDR1 SGHRS, CDR2 YFSETQ. This CDR3 region has 14 residues. Trimming left V 0 bases short and J 5 bases short, with 9 bases between. CDR3 bases: TGCGCCAGCAGCTTGGGACAGCCAAACAATGAGCAGTTCTTC. Its translation: CASSLGQPNNEQFF.

The rearrangement links TRBV7-9 to TRBJ2-7; a possible D gene is TRBD2 (5 bases). V lost 5 bases, J lost 4 bases, and 12 bases lay in between. The CDR3 runs to 13 residues. In germline, CDR1 is SEHNR, CDR2 FQNEAQ (reference sequence). CDR3 DNA: TGTGCCAGCAGCCCACCGGGAATTTACGAGCAGTACGTC. This encodes CASSPPGIYEQYV.

Comments on this clonotype: The junction departs from germline at one end; a sequencing error may be responsible. V and J are TRBV7-8 and TRBJ2-3; 7 bases line up with TRBD1. The CDR3 sequence is 13 residues long. CDR1 and CDR2 (germline): SGHVS, FQNEAQ. The CDR3 region is CASSLGTARMGDF. CDR3 sequence (DNA): TGTGCCAGCAGCTTGGGGACAGCAAGGATGGGGGATTTT.

This clonotype showed up just a few times. The rearrangement links TRBV21-1 to TRBJ1-5; TRBD1, the table's D call, was not compared with the DNA. TRBV21-1 has pseudogene status. The CDR3 consists of 14 residues. CDR3 region: CASSKGAADQPQHF. In DNA form, the CDR3 reads TGTGCCAGCAGCAAGGGGGCCGCAGATCAGCCCCAGCATTTT.

This chain connects TRBV29-1 to TRBJ2-1; D may be TRBD2 (7 bases). Germline V gene lookup returns CDR1 SQVTM and CDR2 ANQGSEA. Trimming removed 7 bases at V and 6 bases at J, with 16 bases between. This CDR3 comprises 13 residues. DNA of the CDR3: TGCAGCGCCAGTGGGGGGGCGAGCAATGAGCAGTTCTTC. This sequence encodes CSASGGASNEQFF.

This clonotype was observed many times. J is TRBJ2-1 and V is TRBV12-3 or TRBV12-4; D uncertain. The CDR3 is 11 residues long. V shed 6 bases and J shed 8 bases, with 8 bases lying between them. DNA of the CDR3: TGTGCCAGCAGACGAGTCGATGAGCAGTTCTTC. Translated: CASRRVDEQFF.

The chain has TRBV12-3 or TRBV12-4 and TRBJ1-2; perhaps TRBD1 as D (5 bases). The CDR3 totals 18 residues. Trimming left V 5 bases short and J 4 bases short, with 26 bases between. This chain's CDR3 is CASSPNSGRRAPRYGYTF. CDR3 sequence (DNA): TGTGCCAGCAGTCCAAACTCGGGACGGCGGGCACCCCGCTATGGCTACACCTTC.

The V gene is TRBV28, the J gene TRBJ2-3, with 11 bases lining up with TRBD1. Per germline, CDR1 MDHEN and CDR2 SYDVKM. V trimming: 10 bases; J trimming: 4 bases; junction bases outside the gene matches: 10. The CDR3 totals 15 residues. The CDR3 protein is CAIVGQGGLADTQYF. Written as DNA, the CDR3 is TGTGCCATCGTGGGACAGGGGGGATTGGCAGATACGCAGTATTTT.

This clonotype was observed a few times. V and J are TRBV20-1 and TRBJ2-7, with a tentative D call TRBD2 (6 bases). The CDR3 covers 16 residues. Trimming pared 1 base from V and 2 bases from J, leaving 18 bases between. The germline CDR1 and CDR2 sequences are DFQATT and SNEGSKA (reference sequence). The CDR3 protein is CSARGGTQPITYEQYF. For the CDR3, the DNA is TGCAGTGCTAGAGGGGGGACTCAGCCGATAACCTACGAGCAGTACTTC.

The genes are TRBV19 and TRBJ1-5; D perhaps matches TRBD1 (5 bases). CDR1 LNHDA and CDR2 SQIVND come from the germline V gene (reference sequence). V gave up 5 bases and J gave up 4 bases, with 6 bases separating them. The CDR3 is made up of 12 amino acids. CDR3 sequence reads: CASSWGNQPQHF. CDR3 nucleotides: TGTGCCAGTAGTTGGGGGAATCAGCCCCAGCATTTT.

This clonotype was seen only a few times. The chain uses TRBV23-1 and TRBJ1-1; TRBD1 is a possible D gene (6 bases). TRBV23-1 is reported as an ORF; its role is uncertain. The CDR3 is 14 residues long. Between the trimmed V and J ends, which lost 8 bases and 0 bases, there was a span of 13 bases. The CDR3 loop reads CASGNGQMNTEAFF. The CDR3 region has the DNA TGCGCCAGCGGAAACGGACAGATGAACACTGAAGCTTTCTTT.

This chain uses TRBV5-1 with TRBJ2-3; 12 bases fit TRBD1. The V gene's germline CDR1 is SGHRS and CDR2 YFSETQ. CDR3 length equals 15 residues. The V segment lost 4 bases and the J segment 3 bases; nucleotides outside the gene matches: 3. The CDR3 nucleotides are TGCGCCAGCAGCCCGGGACAGGGGGCGACAGATACGCAGTATTTT. It translates to CASSPGQGATDTQYF.

Written as DNA, the CDR3 is TGTGCCAGCTCACCGCCCCCAGGCCACCAAGAGACCCAGTACTTC. It encodes CASSPPPGHQETQYF. This chain connects TRBV18 to TRBJ2-5; D unclear. From germline, CDR1 is KGHSH and CDR2 LQKENI. This CDR3 comprises 15 residues. Trimming left V 3 bases short and J 0 bases short, with 11 bases between.

This clonotype turned up a few times. The chain joins TRBV5-5 to TRBJ2-6, with TRBD2 matching 7 bases. The junction had 11 bases not matched to a gene; V was cut back by 6 bases and J by 2 bases. Germline V gene sequence: CDR1 SGHKS, CDR2 YYEKEE (reference sequence). The CDR3 loop spans 17 amino acids. The CDR3 DNA reads as TGTGCCAGCATCCAAGGGGCTAGCGGACCTGGGGCCAACGTCCTGACTTTC. Residues: CASIQGASGPGANVLTF.

The chain carries TRBV7-9 and TRBJ2-1; 12 nucleotides align to TRBD1. Looked up from germline, CDR1 is SEHNR and CDR2 is FQNEAQ (reference sequence). The CDR3 spans 15 residues. V dropped 3 bases and J dropped 6; count of bases not matched to a gene: 3. The CDR3 nucleotides are TGTGCCAGCAGCTTCCGGGACAGGGGGCGCAATGAGCAGTTCTTC. Protein: CASSFRDRGRNEQFF.

This clonotype was counted only a few times. The J gene is TRBJ2-7, the V gene TRBV28; TRBD1 matches at 7 bases. The CDR3 is 14 residues long. Germline CDR1 reads MDHEN; CDR2 reads SYDVKM. With 5 bases clipped from V and 2 bases from J, the junction kept 6 bases outside the gene matches. The CDR3 is CASSHDRVTYEQYV. CDR3 nucleotides: TGTGCCAGCAGTCACGACAGGGTAACCTACGAGCAGTACGTC.

The chain uses TRBV4-3 and TRBJ2-3; TRBD2 agrees at 10 bases. CDR1 and CDR2 (germline): LGHNA, YSLEER. The CDR3 has 18 amino acids. V lost 5 bases to trimming and J lost 6 bases; unmatched junction nucleotides: 17. DNA for the CDR3: TGCGCCAGCAGCTTAGACCTAGCGGGGGTCTCCCGCGGCGATACGCAGTATTTT. This gives the protein CASSLDLAGVSRGDTQYF.

CDR3 coding DNA: TGCAGTGCCTGGACAGGGAAGTCCTACGAGCAGTACTTC. This codes for CSAWTGKSYEQYF. The rearrangement joins TRBV20-1 to TRBJ2-7; 8 bases map to TRBD1. The CDR3 is made up of 13 amino acids. Germline V lookup: CDR1 DFQATT, CDR2 SNEGSKA (reference sequence). Trimming took 6 bases from V and 1 from J; bases not matched to a gene: 5.

This rearrangement joins TRBV5-1 to TRBJ2-2; tentative D call: TRBD2 (5 bases). This CDR3 comprises 16 residues. V lost 4 bases and J 5 bases, leaving 18 bases between the germline ends. CDR1 SGHRS and CDR2 YFSETQ come from the germline V gene. CDR3 sequence (DNA): TGCGCCAGCAGCCCCGCCGGGCGGGTAGGAACCGGGGAGCTGTTTTTT. As protein: CASSPAGRVGTGELFF.

This clonotype was counted ten times or more. V usage is TRBV5-6 and J usage is TRBJ2-1, with 8 bases that match TRBD1. Germline trimming cut 1 base from V and 6 bases from J; bases unmatched to any gene: 6. Germline CDR1 and CDR2: SGHDT and YYEEEE. The CDR3 loop spans 15 amino acids. DNA of the CDR3: TGTGCCAGCAGCTTGAAGGACAGGGTCACCAATGAGCAGTTCTTC. Translated, it gives CASSLKDRVTNEQFF.

A few counts support this clonotype. The chain carries TRBV29-1 and TRBJ2-5; D call uncertain. There are 12 residues in the CDR3. Trimming left V 2 bases short and J 2 bases short, with 6 bases between. The V gene's germline CDR1 is SQVTM and CDR2 ANQGSEA. The CDR3 loop reads CSVELRQETQYF. CDR3 coding DNA: TGCAGCGTTGAACTCAGACAAGAGACCCAGTACTTC.

This clonotype has just a few counts. This chain links TRBV4-2 with TRBJ2-6; D gene unclear. The V end lost 4 bases, the J end lost 2 bases, and 9 bases lay between the germline ends. Germline V gene data show CDR1 as LGHNA and CDR2 as YNFKEQ. This CDR3 is 15 amino acids long. CDR3 region: CASSPETTGANVLTF. CDR3 DNA sequence: TGTGCCAGCAGCCCGGAGACAACTGGGGCCAACGTCCTGACTTTC.

The chain recombines TRBV7-9 with TRBJ2-7; 8 bases map to TRBD1. Trimming at V came to 0 bases and at J to 4 bases, leaving 8 bases not matched to a gene. Germline CDR1 and CDR2: SEHNR and FQNEAQ (reference sequence). This CDR3 spans 16 amino acids. The CDR3 DNA reads TGTGCCAGCAGCTTAGCGACAGGGGCTCGGAGGTACGAGCAGTACTTC. This sequence encodes CASSLATGARRYEQYF.